Below are 22 T cell receptor beta chains sequenced from a single sample in a study of blood T cells in healthy people across ages. A second PCR, run for roughly 6 to 11 cycles, used a sample-barcoded 5' primer plus a J-beta primer mix. TCRdb itself ran the 5' RACE reads through MiXCR, one entry per CDR3 protein. The data show fewer than 2,000,000 distinct CDR3 sequences, with roughly 32% seen just once and around 11% held by the top ten. The sample taken for sequencing was blood. All receptors derive from a woman aged 25-40 years in good health.

This clonotype was found a few times. This chain links TRBV20-1 with TRBJ2-1; possibly TRBD1 or TRBD2 for D (5 bases each). V was trimmed by 6 bases and J by 3 bases, leaving 15 bases between them. The CDR3 has 14 amino acids. Germline-derived CDR1 and CDR2 are DFQATT and SNEGSKA (reference sequence). The CDR3 sequence is CSATLGTSYNEQFF. The CDR3 nucleotides are TGCAGTGCCACTCTCGGGACCAGCTACAATGAGCAGTTCTTC.

This clonotype was counted a few times. The CDR3 nucleotides read TGTGCCAGCAAACGGGAGGGCCGCGCAGATACGCAGTATTTT. Its translation is CASKREGRADTQYF. V and J are TRBV2 and TRBJ2-3, with 8 bases lining up with TRBD2. CDR3 length: 14 residues. The trim removed 7 bases at V and 4 bases at J, leaving 7 bases unmatched. From germline, CDR1 is SNHLY and CDR2 FYNNEI. The full variable domain, its missing parts supplied by reference TRBV2 and TRBJ2-3, is EPEVTQTPSHQVTQMGQEVILRCVPISNHLYFYWYRQILGQKVEFLVSFYNNEISEKSEIFDDQFSVERPDGSNFTLKIRSTKLEDSAMYFCASKREGRADTQYFGPGTRLTVL.

There are a few counts of this clonotype. The chain couples TRBV14 to TRBJ2-5; 9 nucleotides align to TRBD1. The J call is doubtful: the DNA matches TRBJ2-7 better. CDR1 and CDR2 from the germline V gene are SGHDN and FVKESK. CDR3 length: 15 residues. For the CDR3, the DNA is TGTGCCAGCAGCTCCCCACGGGACAGGGTAATCGAGCAGTACTTC. Translating gives CASSSPRDRVIEQYF.

The chain combines TRBV7-2 with TRBJ2-5; 10 bases match TRBD1. Germline-derived CDR1 and CDR2 are SGHTA and FQGNSA. Germline trimming cut 0 bases from V and 12 bases from J; bases unmatched to any gene: 13. The CDR3 loop spans 16 amino acids. The CDR3 bases are TGTGCCAGCAGCTTAGCGCCGGTCGGACAGGGGGGGATGAAGTACTTC. Protein: CASSLAPVGQGGMKYF.

About this clonotype: This could be a read error, since a much larger clone is one nucleotide away. The gene calls are TRBV27 and TRBJ1-2, with 7 bases matching TRBD1. This CDR3 contains 14 residues. Germline values: CDR1 MNHEY, CDR2 SMNVEV (reference sequence). With 6 bases clipped from V and 4 bases from J, the junction kept 8 bases outside the gene matches. Here the CDR3 reads CASSETGFGYGYTF. In DNA form, the CDR3 reads TGTGCCAGCAGCGAGACAGGGTTCGGCTATGGCTACACCTTC.

This clonotype was counted a few times. This chain links TRBV29-1 with TRBJ2-4; D uncertain. The germline CDR1 and CDR2 sequences are SQVTM and ANQGSEA. This CDR3 has 14 residues. V was cut by 4 bases and J by 0 bases, with 10 bases left in between. CDR3 region: CSVASPLAKNIQYF. As DNA, the CDR3 is TGCAGCGTTGCCAGTCCCCTAGCCAAAAACATTCAGTACTTC.

The genes are TRBV20-1 and TRBJ1-5; tentatively, D is TRBD1 (6 bases). Germline V gene data show CDR1 as DFQATT and CDR2 as SNEGSKA (reference sequence). CDR3 size: 15 residues. Between the trimmed V and J ends, which lost 3 bases and 7 bases, there was a span of 19 bases. CDR3 sequence: CSASIPGQGVQPQHF. In nucleotides, the CDR3 is TGCAGTGCTAGTATACCGGGACAAGGGGTGCAGCCCCAGCATTTT.

V and J are TRBV7-6 and TRBJ2-1, with D maybe TRBD2 (7 bases). CDR1 and CDR2 from the germline V gene are SGHVS and FNYEAQ. The CDR3 sequence is 16 residues long. Trimming removed 2 bases at V and 4 bases at J, with 15 bases between. CDR3 residues: CASSLYGRGGYNEQFF. The CDR3 DNA follows: TGTGCCAGCAGCTTATATGGTAGGGGGGGTTACAATGAGCAGTTCTTC.

In this sample, this clonotype turned up a few times. The rearrangement uses TRBV27 and TRBJ2-7, with 10 bases matching TRBD2. The CDR3 totals 15 residues. Germline CDR1 reads MNHEY; CDR2 reads SMNVEV (reference sequence). Unmatched junction bases numbered 6, after V lost 6 bases and J lost 1 base. CDR3 bases: TGTGCCAGCAGGGCGGGACTAGCGCCTTCCTACGAGCAGTACTTC. Its protein is CASRAGLAPSYEQYF.

This clonotype showed up many times. This chain connects TRBV29-1 to TRBJ2-4; TRBD1 matches at 7 bases. CDR1 and CDR2 from the germline V gene are SQVTM and ANQGSEA. This CDR3 has 13 residues. V dropped 5 bases and J dropped 4; count of bases not matched to a gene: 5. The CDR3 DNA reads as TGCAGCGTTCGGACAGGTTCGAAAAACATTCAGTACTTC. As protein: CSVRTGSKNIQYF.

In its sample, this clonotype was seen a few times. The genes are TRBV13 and TRBJ2-3; D assignment may be TRBD1 or TRBD2 (5 bases each). The V gene's germline CDR1 is PRHDT and CDR2 FYEKMQ (reference sequence). Trimming shortened V by 5 bases and J by 9 bases, and 15 bases separated the two germline ends. The CDR3 sequence is 13 residues long. CDR3 protein: CASSPRDLRTQYF. The DNA for the CDR3 is TGTGCCAGCAGCCCACGGGACCTTCGAACGCAGTATTTT.

The count of this clonotype is one. The CDR3 DNA sequence: TGTGCCAGCAGCTCCTTAGCCCCAGGGATAAGCAATCAGCCCCAGCATTTT. Protein: CASSSLAPGISNQPQHF. The chain joins TRBV7-8 to TRBJ1-5; a possible D gene is TRBD1 (5 bases). Germline V gives CDR1 SGHVS, CDR2 FQNEAQ. The CDR3 spans 17 residues. V lost 4 bases and J 1 base, leaving 17 bases between the germline ends.

This clonotype was recorded once. This chain links TRBV3-1 with TRBJ2-2; either TRBD1 or TRBD2 may fit D (5 bases each). Trimming took off 6 bases at V and 1 base at J, with 15 bases between the two ends. The germline CDR1 and CDR2 sequences are LGHDT and YNNKEL (reference sequence). CDR3 length: 16 residues. The DNA of the CDR3 is TGTGCCAGCAGTAAACAGGACTCCTGGAACACCGGGGAGCTGTTTTTT. It is translated as CASSKQDSWNTGELFF. Full variable domain (remainder filled in from reference TRBV3-1 and TRBJ2-2): DTAVSQTPKYLVTQMGNDKSIKCEQNLGHDTMYWYKQDSKKFLKIMFSYNNKELIINETVPNRFSPKSPDKAHLNLHINSLELGDSAVYFCASSKQDSWNTGELFFGEGSRLTVL.

The chain is built from TRBV5-5 and TRBJ1-2; 10 bases are a match to TRBD1. J was trimmed by 4 bases and V by 2 bases; bases with no gene match: 5. In germline, CDR1 is SGHKS, CDR2 YYEKEE (reference sequence). The CDR3 is 15 residues long. In DNA, the CDR3 is TGTGCCAGCAGCTTATCCGGGACAGGGGCCTATGGCTACACCTTC. Protein sequence: CASSLSGTGAYGYTF.

This rearrangement joins TRBV5-1 to TRBJ2-7, with a possible D match to TRBD2 (6 bases). Trimming stripped 0 bases from V and 3 bases from J, with 19 bases between. The germline gives CDR1 SGHRS, CDR2 YFSETQ. The CDR3 spans 17 residues. This chain's CDR3 is CASSLGVSPGVGYEQYF. The CDR3 region has the DNA TGCGCCAGCAGCTTGGGAGTGTCTCCGGGGGTGGGCTACGAGCAGTACTTC.

This clonotype was detected many times. V gene TRBV6-1 combines with J gene TRBJ2-7; TRBD1 might be the D (5 bases). The CDR3 totals 14 residues. V was clipped by 3 bases and J by 4 bases, with 13 bases between them. Germline V lookup: CDR1 MNHNS, CDR2 SASEGT. The CDR3 DNA is TGTGCCAGCAGTGAGGTTGCGACAGTTTACGAGCAGTACTTC. Its protein is CASSEVATVYEQYF.

The sample holds a few counts of this clonotype. The chain joins TRBV5-1 to TRBJ2-5, with D possibly being TRBD2 (5 bases). This CDR3 region has 14 residues. Trimming shortened V by 0 bases and J by 4 bases, and 10 bases separated the two germline ends. The germline CDR1 and CDR2 sequences are SGHRS and YFSETQ. CDR3 protein: CASSLGGQTETQYF. CDR3 in DNA: TGCGCCAGCAGCTTGGGCGGGCAGACAGAGACCCAGTACTTC.

The V and J genes are TRBV29-1 and TRBJ2-1; D not resolved. CDR3 length: 15 residues. Trimming took off 2 bases at V and 3 bases at J, with 14 bases between the two ends. Per germline, CDR1 SQVTM and CDR2 ANQGSEA. CDR3 region: CSVEPRIIGYNEQFF. For the CDR3, the DNA is TGCAGCGTTGAACCCCGGATTATAGGCTACAATGAGCAGTTCTTC.

There are many counts of this clonotype. This chain links TRBV4-1 with TRBJ2-5; D is unclear. The V and J ends lost 1 base and 5 bases respectively, with 14 bases between them. Germline V gives CDR1 MGHRA, CDR2 YSYEKL. CDR3 length: 15 amino acids. CDR3 nucleotides: TGCGCCAGCAGCCAAGCAAGAGGCGAGGTCGAGACCCAGTACTTC. Amino acid sequence: CASSQARGEVETQYF.

In its sample, this clonotype was seen a few times. The gene calls are TRBV28 and TRBJ2-7; D is unresolved. With 3 bases removed from V and 3 bases from J, the gap between germline ends came to 12 bases. Germline values: CDR1 MDHEN, CDR2 SYDVKM. The CDR3 loop spans 14 amino acids. The DNA for the CDR3 is TGTGCCAGCAGTTTTGTGAGTAGAGGCTACGAGCAGTACTTC. This codes for CASSFVSRGYEQYF.

This clonotype has a handful of counts. The chain has TRBV6-6 and TRBJ1-6; D gene unclear. Between the trimmed V and J ends, which lost 7 bases and 4 bases, there was a span of 11 bases. Germline V lookup: CDR1 MNHNY, CDR2 SVGAGI (reference sequence). The CDR3 covers 14 residues. CDR3 sequence reads: CASKVRTYNSPLHF. The CDR3 DNA is TGTGCCAGCAAGGTCCGGACGTATAATTCACCCCTCCACTTT.

Only a few counts were recorded for this clonotype. The gene calls are TRBV20-1 and TRBJ2-7; 10 bases match TRBD2. Germline V gene data show CDR1 as DFQATT and CDR2 as SNEGSKA (reference sequence). This CDR3 spans 14 amino acids. The ends lost 4 bases at V and 2 bases at J; junction bases unmatched: 5. CDR3 protein: CSATTSGAAYEQYF. The CDR3 nucleotides read TGCAGTGCTACTACTAGCGGGGCCGCCTACGAGCAGTACTTC.